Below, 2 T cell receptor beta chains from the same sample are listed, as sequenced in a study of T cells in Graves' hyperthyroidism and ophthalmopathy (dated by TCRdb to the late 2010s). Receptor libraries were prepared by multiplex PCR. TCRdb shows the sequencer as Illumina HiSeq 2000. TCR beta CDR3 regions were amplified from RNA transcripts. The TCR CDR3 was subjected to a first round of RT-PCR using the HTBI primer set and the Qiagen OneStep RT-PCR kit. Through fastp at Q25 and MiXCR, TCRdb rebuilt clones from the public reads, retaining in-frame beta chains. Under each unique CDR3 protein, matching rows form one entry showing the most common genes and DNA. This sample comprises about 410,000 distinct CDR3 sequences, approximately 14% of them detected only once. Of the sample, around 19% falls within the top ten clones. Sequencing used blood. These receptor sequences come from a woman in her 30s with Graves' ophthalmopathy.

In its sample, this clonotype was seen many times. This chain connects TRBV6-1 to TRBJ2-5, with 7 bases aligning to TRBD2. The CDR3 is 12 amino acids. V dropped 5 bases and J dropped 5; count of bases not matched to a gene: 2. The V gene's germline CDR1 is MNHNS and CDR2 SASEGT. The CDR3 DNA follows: TGTGCCAGCAGTTGGGAGGGGGAGACCCAGTACTTC. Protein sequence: CASSWEGETQYF.

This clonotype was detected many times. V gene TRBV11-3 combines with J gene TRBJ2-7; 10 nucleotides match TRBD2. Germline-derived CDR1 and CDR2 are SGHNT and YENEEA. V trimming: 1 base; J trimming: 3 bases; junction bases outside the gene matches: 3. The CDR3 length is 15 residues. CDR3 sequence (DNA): TGTGCCAGCAGCTTAGTCCCTAGCGGGGGCTACGAGCAGTACTTC. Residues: CASSLVPSGGYEQYF. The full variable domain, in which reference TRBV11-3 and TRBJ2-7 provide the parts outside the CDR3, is EAGVVQSPRYKIIEKKQPVAFWCNPISGHNTLYWYLQNLGQGPELLIRYENEEAVDDSQLPKDRFSAERLKGVDSTLKIQPAELGDSAVYLCASSLVPSGGYEQYFGPGTRLTVT.